This T cell receptor (beta chain) stems from a study of blood T cell repertoires in COVID-19. Original processing methods: Nucleated cell counts were estimated from reference gene primer amplification. Sequenced by immunoSEQ multiplex PCR; TCRdb stores in-frame clones only, minus some. The DNA was the basis for D and trimming; V, J and clone size are from that table. Of approximately 250,000 clones listed, about 82% are singletons. This receptor was taken from an elderly woman with COVID-19, enrolled during active disease. Sequencing used peripheral blood.

The CDR3 DNA reads as TGTGCCAGCCGCTTGGACAGGGTTGGCAATCAGCCCCAGCATTTT. Residues: CASRLDRVGNQPQHF. The chain combines TRBV6-5 with TRBJ1-5, with 8 bases matching TRBD1. This CDR3 comprises 15 residues. J gave up 2 bases and V 8 bases, and 8 bases lay outside the gene matches. CDR1 and CDR2 from the germline V gene are MNHEY and SVGAGI.